One sample yielded the 6 T cell receptor beta chains listed below, sequenced in a study of blood T cell repertoires in COVID-19. Some clones are missing from TCRdb's copy, which holds only in-frame ones; the method was immunoSEQ multiplex PCR. The sample yields 250,000 or so clones, over 70% seen once. The sequenced sample was PBMCs or T cells enriched from blood (not recorded which). These TCRs come from a woman aged 40-49 years who had been exposed to COVID-19.

The chain recombines TRBV5-1 with TRBJ2-6, with D possibly matching TRBD1 (6 bases). CDR3 length: 16 amino acids. V was shortened by 2 bases and J by 0 bases, with 9 bases between the two germline ends. CDR1 is SGHRS, CDR2 YFSETQ, per germline. Here the CDR3 reads CASSLTGSSGANVLTF. CDR3 coding DNA: TGCGCCAGCAGCTTAACAGGGAGCTCTGGGGCCAACGTCCTGACTTTC.

The J gene is TRBJ2-7, the V gene TRBV27, with D tentatively TRBD2 (5 bases). This CDR3 contains 15 residues. Deletions cut 2 bases from V and 0 bases from J, with 11 bases between. Germline lookup yields CDR1 MNHEY and CDR2 SMNVEV (reference sequence). The CDR3 DNA is TGTGCCAGCAGTTTAGGCCCAGAGGGCTCCTACGAGCAGTACTTC. Translation gives CASSLGPEGSYEQYF.

As regards this clone: Compared with germline, one end of the junction differs, possibly owing to a read error. The chain combines TRBV5-1 with TRBJ1-3, with no clear D. The CDR3 covers 14 residues. CDR1 is SGHRS, CDR2 YFSETQ, per germline. The CDR3 nucleotides read TGTGCCAGCAGTCCAGAGACAAGGGGAAACACCATATATTTT. The encoded protein is CASSPETRGNTIYF.

The chain combines TRBV28 with TRBJ1-2; 7 positions agree with TRBD1. Looked up from germline, CDR1 is MDHEN and CDR2 is SYDVKM. The length of the CDR3 is 13 residues. V was pared by 3 bases and J by 4 bases, with 2 bases of the junction left unmatched. In nucleotides, the CDR3 is TGTGCCAGCAGTTTGACAGGGCTCTATGGCTACACCTTC. It translates to CASSLTGLYGYTF.

The J gene is TRBJ1-3, the V gene TRBV11-2; D ambiguous. Looked up from germline, CDR1 is SGHAT and CDR2 is FQNNGV. The length of the CDR3 is 15 residues. Deletions cut 2 bases from V and 1 base from J, with 9 bases between. The CDR3 protein is CASSLFVLSGNTIYF. The CDR3 DNA is TGTGCCAGCAGCTTATTTGTACTGTCTGGAAACACCATATATTTT.

The gene calls are TRBV18 and TRBJ1-2; D might be TRBD1 (6 bases). The CDR3 runs to 14 residues. The V end lost 6 bases, the J end lost 4 bases, and 15 bases lay between the germline ends. Germline lookup yields CDR1 KGHSH and CDR2 LQKENI. The CDR3 spells CASSPRQESYGYTF. CDR3 DNA: TGTGCCAGCTCGCCCCGACAGGAATCCTATGGCTACACCTTC.